The clone carrying this TCR beta chain was detected many times. These data belong to a study of glioma-infiltrating T cells. The V gene lost 7 bases and the J gene lost 6 bases, with 19 bases spanning the gap. Germline values: CDR1 LNHDA, CDR2 SQIVND (reference sequence). The CDR3 loop spans 15 amino acids. TCR alpha and beta CDR3 regions were amplified from RNA using iRepertoire nested multiplex PCR. Each CDR3 protein is one row after TCRdb ran MiXCR on the multiplex PCR reads. The repertoire holds fewer than 250,000 distinct CDR3 sequences, with 32% as singletons. The clonotype comes from a human donor with low-grade glioma or glioblastoma, undergoing nonglioma brain surgery, or in good health (not recorded which). The J gene is TRBJ2-1, the V gene TRBV19; TRBD1 or TRBD2 may be the D gene (6 bases each). Sequencing input: glioma tissue, nonneoplastic brain tissue, or PBMCs (not recorded which). The CDR3 nucleotides are TGTGCCAGTACCCCTAGTCGGGGGCGGGCCAATGAGCAGTTCTTC. It translates to CASTPSRGRANEQFF.